This TCR beta chain was identified during a study of blood T cell repertoires in COVID-19. The data were produced by immunoSEQ multiplex PCR, yet TCRdb's version contains in-frame clones alone and is incomplete. Altogether about 110,000 clones are present, over 65% being singletons, with the ten largest covering about 1.8%. The CDR3 runs 16 residues. Trimming took 0 bases from V and 6 from J; bases not matched to a gene: 7. Looked up from germline, CDR1 is LNHDA and CDR2 is SQIVND (reference sequence). The chain is built from TRBV19 and TRBJ2-3, with 9 bases identical to TRBD2. This clonotype was obtained from a woman in her thirties or forties with acute or convalescent COVID-19. Sequencing was performed on peripheral blood. The CDR3 region is CASSIDGGGARDTQYF. The CDR3 DNA sequence: TGTGCCAGTAGTATAGATGGCGGGGGGGCACGTGATACGCAGTATTTT.